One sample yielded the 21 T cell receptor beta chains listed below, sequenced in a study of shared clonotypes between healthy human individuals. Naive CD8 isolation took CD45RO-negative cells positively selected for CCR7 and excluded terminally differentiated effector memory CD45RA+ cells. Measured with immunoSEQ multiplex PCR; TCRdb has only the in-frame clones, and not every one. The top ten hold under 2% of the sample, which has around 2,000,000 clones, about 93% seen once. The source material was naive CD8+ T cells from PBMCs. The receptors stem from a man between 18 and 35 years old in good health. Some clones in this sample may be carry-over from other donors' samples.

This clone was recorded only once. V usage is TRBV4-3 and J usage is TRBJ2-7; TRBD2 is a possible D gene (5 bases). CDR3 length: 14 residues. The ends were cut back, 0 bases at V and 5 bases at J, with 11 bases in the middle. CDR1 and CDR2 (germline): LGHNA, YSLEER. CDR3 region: CASSQDPDGDEQYF. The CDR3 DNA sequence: TGCGCCAGCAGCCAAGATCCCGACGGGGACGAGCAGTACTTC.

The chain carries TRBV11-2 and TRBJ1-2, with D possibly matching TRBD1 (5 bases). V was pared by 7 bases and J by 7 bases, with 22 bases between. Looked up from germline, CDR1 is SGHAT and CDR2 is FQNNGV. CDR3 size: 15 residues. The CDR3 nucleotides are TGTGCCAGCACCATAACCCCCGGGGCGCGAAGTGGCTACACCTTC. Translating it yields CASTITPGARSGYTF. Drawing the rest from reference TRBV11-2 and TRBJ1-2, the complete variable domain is EAGVAQSPRYKIIEKRQSVAFWCNPISGHATLYWYQQILGQGPKLLIQFQNNGVVDDSQLPKDRFSAERLKGVDSTLKIQPAKLEDSAVYLCASTITPGARSGYTFGSGTRLTVV.

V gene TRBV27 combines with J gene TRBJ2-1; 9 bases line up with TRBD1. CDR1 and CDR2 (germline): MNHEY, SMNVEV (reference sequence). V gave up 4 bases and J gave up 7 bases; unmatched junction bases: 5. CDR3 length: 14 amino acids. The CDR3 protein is CASSSQGAGNEQFF. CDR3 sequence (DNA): TGTGCCAGCAGTTCACAGGGGGCGGGGAATGAGCAGTTCTTC.

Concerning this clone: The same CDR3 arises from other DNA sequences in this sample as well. The CDR3 reads CASSPRDSSYEQYF. The DNA of the CDR3 is TGTGCCAGCAGCCCCAGGGACAGCTCCTACGAGCAGTACTTC. The gene calls are TRBV11-3 and TRBJ2-7; TRBD1 aligns across 7 bases. Looked up from germline, CDR1 is SGHNT and CDR2 is YENEEA. There are 14 residues in the CDR3. The J segment lost 0 bases and the V segment lost 5 bases, leaving 4 bases of the junction unmatched. Complete variable domain (other parts from reference TRBV11-3 and TRBJ2-7): EAGVVQSPRYKIIEKKQPVAFWCNPISGHNTLYWYLQNLGQGPELLIRYENEEAVDDSQLPKDRFSAERLKGVDSTLKIQPAELGDSAVYLCASSPRDSSYEQYFGPGTRLTVT.

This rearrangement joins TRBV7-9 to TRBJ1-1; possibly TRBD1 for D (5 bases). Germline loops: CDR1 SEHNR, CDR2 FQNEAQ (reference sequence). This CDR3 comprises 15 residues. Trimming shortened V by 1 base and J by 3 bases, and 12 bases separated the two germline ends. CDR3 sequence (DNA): TGTGCCAGCAGCTTAGGTAAGGTGGGGGACACTGAAGCTTTCTTT. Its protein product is CASSLGKVGDTEAFF.

The CDR3 sequence is CASSPRASGFTGELFF. CDR3 nucleotides: TGTGCCAGCAGCCCTCGGGCTAGCGGGTTCACCGGGGAGCTGTTTTTT. This chain joins TRBV9 and TRBJ2-2; TRBD2 aligns across 8 bases. CDR3 length: 16 amino acids. Unmatched junction bases numbered 9, after V lost 4 bases and J lost 4 bases. The V gene's germline CDR1 is SGDLS and CDR2 YYNGEE.

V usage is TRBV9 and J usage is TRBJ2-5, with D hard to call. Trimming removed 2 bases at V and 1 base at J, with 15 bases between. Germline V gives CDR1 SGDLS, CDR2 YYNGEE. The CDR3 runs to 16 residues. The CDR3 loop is CASSVSPGRSQETQYF. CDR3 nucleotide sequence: TGTGCCAGCAGCGTTTCTCCTGGGCGGAGCCAAGAGACCCAGTACTTC.

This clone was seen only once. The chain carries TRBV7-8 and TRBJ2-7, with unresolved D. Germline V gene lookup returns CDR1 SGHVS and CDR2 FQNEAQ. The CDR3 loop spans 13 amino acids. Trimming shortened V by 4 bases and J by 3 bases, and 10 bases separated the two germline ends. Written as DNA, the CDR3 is TGTGCCAGCAGCTCTATCCGGGTCTACGAGCAGTACTTC. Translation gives CASSSIRVYEQYF. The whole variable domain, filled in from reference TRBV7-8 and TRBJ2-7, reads GAGVSQSPRYKVAKRGQDVALRCDPISGHVSLFWYQQALGQGPEFLTYFQNEAQLDKSGLPSDRFFAERPEGSVSTLKIQRTQQEDSAVYLCASSSIRVYEQYFGPGTRLTVT.

In DNA form, the CDR3 reads TGTGCCAGCAGCCAAGGGACGCAGGGCTATGGGTCCTCCCCCGGGGAGCTGTTTTTT. This sequence encodes CASSQGTQGYGSSPGELFF. The V and J genes are TRBV4-2 and TRBJ2-2, with D tentatively TRBD1 (5 bases). Germline assignment: CDR1 LGHNA and CDR2 YNFKEQ. The CDR3 sequence is 19 residues long. Trimming stripped 1 base from V and 6 bases from J, with 24 bases between.

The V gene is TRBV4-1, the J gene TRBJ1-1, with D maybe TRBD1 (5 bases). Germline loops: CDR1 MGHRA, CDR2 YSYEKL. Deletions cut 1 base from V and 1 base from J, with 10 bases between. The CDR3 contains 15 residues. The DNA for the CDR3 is TGCGCCAGCAGCCAAGTTCTTGGACAGAACACTGAAGCTTTCTTT. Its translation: CASSQVLGQNTEAFF.

The CDR3 loop reads CASSLVGGSLHEQYF. For the CDR3, the DNA is TGCGCCAGCAGCCTCGTGGGCGGGAGCCTCCACGAGCAGTACTTC. This sequence joins TRBV4-1 and TRBJ2-7, with 7 bases aligning to TRBD2. This CDR3 is built from 15 residues. CDR1 is MGHRA, CDR2 YSYEKL, per germline. The trim removed 4 bases at V and 5 bases at J, leaving 11 bases unmatched.

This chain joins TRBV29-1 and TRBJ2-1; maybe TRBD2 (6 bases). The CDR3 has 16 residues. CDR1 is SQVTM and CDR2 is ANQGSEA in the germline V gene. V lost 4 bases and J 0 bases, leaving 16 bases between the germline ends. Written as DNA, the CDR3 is TGCAGCGTTGTCAGTTTGGGAGGATTCTCCTACAATGAGCAGTTCTTC. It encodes CSVVSLGGFSYNEQFF.

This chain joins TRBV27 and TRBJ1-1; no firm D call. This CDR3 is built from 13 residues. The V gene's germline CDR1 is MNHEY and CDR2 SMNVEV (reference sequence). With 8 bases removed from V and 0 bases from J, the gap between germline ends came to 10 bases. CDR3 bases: TGTGCCAGCCGGGATCGGGTGAACACTGAAGCTTTCTTT. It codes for CASRDRVNTEAFF.

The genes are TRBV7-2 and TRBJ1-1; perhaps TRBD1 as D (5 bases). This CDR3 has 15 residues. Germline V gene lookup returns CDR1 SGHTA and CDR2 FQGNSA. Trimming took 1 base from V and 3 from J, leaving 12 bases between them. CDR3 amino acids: CASSLDPGPDTEAFF. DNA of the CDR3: TGTGCCAGCAGCTTAGATCCAGGGCCGGACACTGAAGCTTTCTTT.

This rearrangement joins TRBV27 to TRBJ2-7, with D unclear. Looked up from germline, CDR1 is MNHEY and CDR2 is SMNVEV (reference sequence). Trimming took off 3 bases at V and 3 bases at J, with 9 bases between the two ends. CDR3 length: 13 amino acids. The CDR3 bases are TGTGCCAGCAGTTTGGCCCGCTACTACGAGCAGTACTTC. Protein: CASSLARYYEQYF.

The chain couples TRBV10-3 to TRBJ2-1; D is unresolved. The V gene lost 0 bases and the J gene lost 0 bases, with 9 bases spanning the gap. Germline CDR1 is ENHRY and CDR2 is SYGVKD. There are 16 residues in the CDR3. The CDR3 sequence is CAISESQTASYNEQFF. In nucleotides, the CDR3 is TGTGCCATCAGTGAGTCTCAAACCGCCTCCTACAATGAGCAGTTCTTC.

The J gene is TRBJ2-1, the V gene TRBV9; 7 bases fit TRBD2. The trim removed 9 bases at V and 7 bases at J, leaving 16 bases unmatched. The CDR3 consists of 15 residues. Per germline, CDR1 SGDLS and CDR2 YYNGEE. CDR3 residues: CANFRAGTLENEQFF. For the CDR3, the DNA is TGTGCCAACTTCCGAGCGGGGACGCTGGAGAATGAGCAGTTCTTC.

DNA of the CDR3: TGTGCCAGCAGTCCGATCGACACGTTGAAGACAGAGGGAAGTAGGTACGAGCAGTACTTC. Translated, it gives CASSPIDTLKTEGSRYEQYF. J is TRBJ2-7 and V is TRBV27; tentatively, D is TRBD1 or TRBD2 (5 bases each). Trimming took off 5 bases at V and 4 bases at J, with 33 bases between the two ends. The CDR3 spans 20 residues. CDR1 is MNHEY and CDR2 is SMNVEV in the germline V gene (reference sequence).

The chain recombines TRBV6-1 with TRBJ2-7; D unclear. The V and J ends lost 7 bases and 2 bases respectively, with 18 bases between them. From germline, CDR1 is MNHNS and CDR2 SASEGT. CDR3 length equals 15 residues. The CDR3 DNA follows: TGTGCCAGCAACCTGGACCCCCACGTAACCTACGAGCAGTACTTC. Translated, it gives CASNLDPHVTYEQYF.

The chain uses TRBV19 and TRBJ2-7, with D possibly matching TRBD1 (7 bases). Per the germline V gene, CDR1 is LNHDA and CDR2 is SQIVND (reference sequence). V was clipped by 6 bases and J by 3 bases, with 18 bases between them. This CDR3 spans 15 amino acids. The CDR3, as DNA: TGTGCCAGTAGGGCAGGGGGACTTGGAAACTACGAGCAGTACTTC. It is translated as CASRAGGLGNYEQYF. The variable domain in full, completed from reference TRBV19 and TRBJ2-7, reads DGGITQSPKYLFRKEGQNVTLSCEQNLNHDAMYWYRQDPGQGLRLIYYSQIVNDFQKGDIAEGYSVSREKKESFPLTVTSAQKNPTAFYLCASRAGGLGNYEQYFGPGTRLTVT.

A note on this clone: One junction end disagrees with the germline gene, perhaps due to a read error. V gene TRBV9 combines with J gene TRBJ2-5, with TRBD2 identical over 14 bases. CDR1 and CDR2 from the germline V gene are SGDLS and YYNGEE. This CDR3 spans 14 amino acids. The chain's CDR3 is CASSAGLAGEAQYF. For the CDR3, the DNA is TGTGCCAGCAGCGCGGGACTAGCGGGAGAGGCCCAGTACTTC.